A single sample gave rise to the 3 T cell receptor beta chains below, sequenced in a study of beta chain features in type 1 diabetes. The antigens these receptors bind are not known. Expressed TCRB transcripts were sequenced, since all the RNA that had been isolated was reverse transcribed. The repertoire was sequenced with immunoSEQ multiplex PCR; TCRdb's copy has only in-frame clones and lacks some. The table has 550,000 to 850,000 clones, 13% seen once; the top ten hold roughly 0.022%. The study's findings and limits: TCRB CDR3s from Type 1 diabetes patients were moderately but significantly shorter in all four CD4+ subsets.

Specimen: naive CD4+ T cells from blood. These receptors all come from a man between 18 and 29 years old with type 1 diabetes.

In regard to this clone: Other DNA variants within this sample encode the same CDR3. The V call is TRBV13, the J call TRBJ1-2; TRBD1 might be the D (6 bases). V shed 0 bases and J shed 4 bases, with 6 bases lying between them. CDR1 and CDR2 from the germline V gene are PRHDT and FYEKMQ (reference sequence). This CDR3 region has 13 residues. DNA for the CDR3: TGTGCCAGCAGCTTAGGACAGGGCTATGGCTACACCTTC. This codes for CASSLGQGYGYTF.

The gene calls are TRBV19 and TRBJ2-1; D unclear. This CDR3 has 13 residues. Germline loops: CDR1 LNHDA, CDR2 SQIVND (reference sequence). With 7 bases removed from V and 6 bases from J, the gap between germline ends came to 13 bases. In DNA, the CDR3 is TGTGCCAGTAAAGGGCAGACATCCAATGAGCAGTTCTTC. This sequence encodes CASKGQTSNEQFF.

The V gene is TRBV28, the J gene TRBJ2-5; no definite D call. The CDR3 has 15 amino acids. Germline CDR1 is MDHEN and CDR2 is SYDVKM. V was pared by 6 bases and J by 5 bases, with 19 bases between. The chain's CDR3 is CASSQPRALMETQYF. The CDR3 DNA sequence: TGTGCCAGCAGCCAGCCCCGGGCATTGATGGAGACCCAGTACTTC.